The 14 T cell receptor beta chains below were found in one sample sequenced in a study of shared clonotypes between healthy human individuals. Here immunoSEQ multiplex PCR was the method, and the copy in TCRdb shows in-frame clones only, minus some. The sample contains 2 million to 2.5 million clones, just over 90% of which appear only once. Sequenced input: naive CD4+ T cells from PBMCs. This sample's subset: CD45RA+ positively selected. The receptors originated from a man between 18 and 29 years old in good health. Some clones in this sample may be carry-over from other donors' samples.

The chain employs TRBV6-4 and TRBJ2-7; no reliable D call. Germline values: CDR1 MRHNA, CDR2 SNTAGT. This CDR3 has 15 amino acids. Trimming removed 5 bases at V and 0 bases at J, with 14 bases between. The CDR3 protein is CASSLYGSSSYEQYF. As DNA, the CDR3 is TGTGCCAGCAGTCTTTATGGATCGAGCTCCTACGAGCAGTACTTC.

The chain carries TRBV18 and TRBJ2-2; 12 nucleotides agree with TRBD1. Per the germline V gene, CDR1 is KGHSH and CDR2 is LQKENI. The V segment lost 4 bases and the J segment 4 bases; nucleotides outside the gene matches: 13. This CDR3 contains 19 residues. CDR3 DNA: TGTGCCAGCTCACTGGATTTTCCGGGACAGGGGGCTCGCACCGGGGAGCTGTTTTTT. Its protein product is CASSLDFPGQGARTGELFF.

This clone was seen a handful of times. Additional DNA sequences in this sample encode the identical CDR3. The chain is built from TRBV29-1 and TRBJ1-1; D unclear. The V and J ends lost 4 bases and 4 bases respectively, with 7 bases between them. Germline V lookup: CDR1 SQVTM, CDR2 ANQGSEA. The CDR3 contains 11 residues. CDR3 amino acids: CSVGGGTEAFF. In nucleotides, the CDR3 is TGCAGCGTTGGTGGAGGCACTGAAGCTTTCTTT.

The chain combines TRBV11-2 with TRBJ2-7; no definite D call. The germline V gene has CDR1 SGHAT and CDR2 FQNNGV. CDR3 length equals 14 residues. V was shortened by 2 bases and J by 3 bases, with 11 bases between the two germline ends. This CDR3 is CASSLSAPGYEQYF. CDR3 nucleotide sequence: TGTGCCAGCAGCTTATCAGCCCCAGGCTACGAGCAGTACTTC.

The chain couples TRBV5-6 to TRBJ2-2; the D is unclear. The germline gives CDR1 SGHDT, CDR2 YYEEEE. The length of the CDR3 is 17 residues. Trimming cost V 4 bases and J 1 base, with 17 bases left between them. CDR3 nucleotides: TGTGCCAGCAGCCAGTTCGGCCCGGGCATGAACACCGGGGAGCTGTTTTTT. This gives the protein CASSQFGPGMNTGELFF.

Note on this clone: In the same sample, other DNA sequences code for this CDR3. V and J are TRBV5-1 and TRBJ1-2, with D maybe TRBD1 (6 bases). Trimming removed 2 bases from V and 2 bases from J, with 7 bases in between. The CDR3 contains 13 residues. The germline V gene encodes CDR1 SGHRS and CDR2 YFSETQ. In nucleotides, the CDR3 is TGCGCCAGCAGCTTAGGACAGAACTATGGCTACACCTTC. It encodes CASSLGQNYGYTF.

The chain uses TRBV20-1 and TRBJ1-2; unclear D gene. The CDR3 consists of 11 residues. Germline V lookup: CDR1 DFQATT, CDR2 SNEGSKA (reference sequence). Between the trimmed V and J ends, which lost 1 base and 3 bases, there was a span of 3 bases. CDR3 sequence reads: CSARGDYGYTF. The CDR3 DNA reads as TGCAGTGCTAGAGGAGACTATGGCTACACCTTC.

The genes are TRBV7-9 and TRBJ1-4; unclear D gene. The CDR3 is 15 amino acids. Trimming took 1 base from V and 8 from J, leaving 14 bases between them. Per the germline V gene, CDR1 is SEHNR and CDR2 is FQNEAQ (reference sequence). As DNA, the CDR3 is TGTGCCAGCAGCTTAGTCCCGGGGTTGAAAGAAAAACTGTTTTTT. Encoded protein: CASSLVPGLKEKLFF.

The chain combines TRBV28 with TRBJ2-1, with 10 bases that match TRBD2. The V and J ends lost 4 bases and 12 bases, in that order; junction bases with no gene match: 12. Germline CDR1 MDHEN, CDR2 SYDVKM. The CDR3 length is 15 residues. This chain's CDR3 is CASSSPAGTSVLQFF. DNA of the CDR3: TGTGCCAGCAGTTCCCCGGCCGGGACTAGCGTTCTGCAGTTCTTC. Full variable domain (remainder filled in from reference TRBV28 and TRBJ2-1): DVKVTQSSRYLVKRTGEKVFLECVQDMDHENMFWYRQDPGLGLRLIYFSYDVKMKEKGDIPEGYSVSREKKERFSLILESASTNQTSMYLCASSSPAGTSVLQFFGPGTRLTVL.

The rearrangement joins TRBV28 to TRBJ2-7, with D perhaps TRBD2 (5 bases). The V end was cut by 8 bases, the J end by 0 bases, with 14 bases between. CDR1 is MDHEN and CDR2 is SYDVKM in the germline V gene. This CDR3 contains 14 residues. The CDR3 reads CASGLSGYSYEQYF. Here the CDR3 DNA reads TGTGCCAGCGGTCTGAGCGGATACTCCTACGAGCAGTACTTC.

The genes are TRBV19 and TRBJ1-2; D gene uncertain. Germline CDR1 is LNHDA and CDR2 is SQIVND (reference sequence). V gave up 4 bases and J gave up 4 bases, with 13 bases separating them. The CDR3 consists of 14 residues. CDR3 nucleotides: TGTGCCAGTAGTACTATTGACGGGAGCTATGGCTACACCTTC. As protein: CASSTIDGSYGYTF. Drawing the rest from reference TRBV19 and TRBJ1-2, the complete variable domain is DGGITQSPKYLFRKEGQNVTLSCEQNLNHDAMYWYRQDPGQGLRLIYYSQIVNDFQKGDIAEGYSVSREKKESFPLTVTSAQKNPTAFYLCASSTIDGSYGYTFGSGTRLTVV.

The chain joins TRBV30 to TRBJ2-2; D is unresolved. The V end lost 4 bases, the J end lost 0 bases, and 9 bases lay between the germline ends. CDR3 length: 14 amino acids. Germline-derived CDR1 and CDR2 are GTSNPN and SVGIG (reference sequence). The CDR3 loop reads CAWKGQANTGELFF. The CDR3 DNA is TGTGCCTGGAAAGGCCAAGCGAACACCGGGGAGCTGTTTTTT.

The CDR3 nucleotides are TGTGCCAGCAGCCTAGCGGGAGACCTCTACGAGCAGTACTTC. Protein: CASSLAGDLYEQYF. This sequence joins TRBV7-3 and TRBJ2-7; 10 bases align to TRBD2. The CDR3 covers 14 residues. From germline, CDR1 is SGHTA and CDR2 FQGTGA. After removal of 5 bases from V and 3 bases from J, the junction contained 4 bases not matched to a gene.

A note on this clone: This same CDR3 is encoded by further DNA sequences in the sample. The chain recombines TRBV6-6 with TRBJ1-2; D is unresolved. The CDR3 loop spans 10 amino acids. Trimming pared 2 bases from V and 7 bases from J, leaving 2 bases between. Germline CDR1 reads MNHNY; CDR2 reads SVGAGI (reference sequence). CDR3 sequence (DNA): TGTGCCAGCAGTTACGGTGGCTACACCTTC. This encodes CASSYGGYTF.